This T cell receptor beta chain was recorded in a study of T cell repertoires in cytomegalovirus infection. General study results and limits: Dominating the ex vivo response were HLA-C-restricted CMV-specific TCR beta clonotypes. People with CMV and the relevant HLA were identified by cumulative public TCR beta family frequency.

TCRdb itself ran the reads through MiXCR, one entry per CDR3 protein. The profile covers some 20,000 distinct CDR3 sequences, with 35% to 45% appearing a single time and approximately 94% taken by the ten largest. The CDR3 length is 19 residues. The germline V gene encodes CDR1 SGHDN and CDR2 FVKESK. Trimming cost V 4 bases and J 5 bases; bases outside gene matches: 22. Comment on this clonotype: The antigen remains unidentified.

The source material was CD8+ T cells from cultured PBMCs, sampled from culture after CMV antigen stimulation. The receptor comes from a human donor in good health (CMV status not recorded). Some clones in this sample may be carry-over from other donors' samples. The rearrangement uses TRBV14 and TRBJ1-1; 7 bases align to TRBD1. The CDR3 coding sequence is TGTGCCAGCAGCCCCAAGTGGGGGCTTGGGGACAGTGGATCTACTGAAGCTTTCTTT. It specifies CASSPKWGLGDSGSTEAFF.